The clone carrying this T cell receptor beta chain was detected ten times or more. What it binds is not known. The data were obtained in a study of CD8 T cells in ankylosing spondylitis. Findings and limits, study-wide: A subset of motif variants has previously been described in the synovial fluid and blood of reactive arthritis. Disease-linked clones were reportedly significantly enriched in matched ankylosing spondylitis synovial fluid. What seemed typical of ankylosing spondylitis blood was a TCR beta motif built from about 8 highly homologous variants.

Germline V lookup: CDR1 SGDLS, CDR2 YYNGEE. The CDR3 consists of 14 residues. V gave up 4 bases and J gave up 2 bases, with 13 bases separating them. Quantitative 5'-RACE with molecular barcodes was used to make the TCR beta libraries. TCRdb re-called the 5' RACE reads through MiXCR, storing one row per CDR3 protein. The sample carries approximately 240,000 distinct CDR3 sequences, under 30% recorded once. The clonotype originates from a male donor with ankylosing spondylitis or in good health (not recorded which). The chain uses TRBV9 and TRBJ2-7, with D perhaps matching TRBD1 (6 bases). Sequences were obtained from blood, either unsorted or a sorted T cell fraction (not recorded which). CDR3 DNA sequence: TGTGCCAGCAGCACGTTGGACAGTACCTACGAGCAGTACTTC. This translates into CASSTLDSTYEQYF.